The source of this T cell receptor (beta chain) is a study of blood T cell repertoires in COVID-19. Study at large: Specimens from acute and convalescent COVID-19 originated in the United States, Italy and Spain.

Per the study methods: Scientists estimated how many nucleated cells there were by amplifying reference gene primers. Clones were sequenced by immunoSEQ multiplex PCR, and TCRdb holds only the in-frame ones, with some missing. That table furnishes V, J and clone size, whereas the DNA furnished D and trimming. The table has 150,000 to 200,000 clones, roughly 90% seen once. This clone was recorded a few times. Other DNA sequences of this sample code for an identical CDR3. The CDR3 extends over 12 amino acids. The germline gives CDR1 MNHEY, CDR2 SVGAGI. Trimming pared 5 bases from V and 1 base from J, leaving 2 bases between.

This receptor was taken from a woman aged 55-69 years with COVID-19, enrolled during active disease. The sample taken for sequencing was peripheral blood. V gene TRBV6-5 combines with J gene TRBJ2-2; unclear D gene. The CDR3 protein is CASSRNTGELFF. The DNA of the CDR3 is TGTGCCAGCAGTCGGAACACCGGGGAGCTGTTTTTT.